The 20 T cell receptor beta chains reported below all come from one sample, sequenced in a study of shared clonotypes between healthy human individuals. Assay used: immunoSEQ multiplex PCR; TCRdb lists only in-frame clones, some missing. The profile shows hundreds of thousands of clones, nearly 95% of them singletons. CD8 cells regarded as naive lacked CD45RO, were positively chosen for CCR7, and omitted terminally differentiated effector memory CD45RA+ cells. The sequenced sample was naive CD8+ T cells sorted from blood. These receptor sequences come from a man aged 25-45 years in good health.

The chain couples TRBV5-1 to TRBJ2-1, with a possible D match to TRBD2 (6 bases). The CDR3 has 15 residues. Trimming stripped 4 bases from V and 0 bases from J, with 11 bases between. Germline V gives CDR1 SGHRS, CDR2 YFSETQ. The CDR3: CASSPGVSSYNEQFF. DNA for the CDR3: TGCGCCAGCAGCCCGGGGGTGAGCTCCTACAATGAGCAGTTCTTC.

The V call is TRBV9, the J call TRBJ2-1; tentatively, D is TRBD1 or TRBD2 (5 bases each). The CDR3 has 17 amino acids. The V gene's germline CDR1 is SGDLS and CDR2 YYNGEE. The germline V and J ends were trimmed by 0 bases and 10 bases, with 23 bases remaining between them. CDR3 nucleotides: TGTGCCAGCAGCGTAGGGGAATCGCGGACATTCTCGGGGGAGCAGTTCTTC. It is translated as CASSVGESRTFSGEQFF.

The V gene is TRBV28, the J gene TRBJ2-7; D is perhaps TRBD1 (5 bases). V lost 3 bases to trimming and J lost 5 bases, with 8 bases between them. The germline CDR1 and CDR2 sequences are MDHEN and SYDVKM. CDR3 size: 12 residues. The CDR3 DNA sequence: TGTGCCAGCAGTTTGATAGGGGACGAGCAGTACTTC. Translating it yields CASSLIGDEQYF.

This clone was counted a single time. The rearrangement links TRBV10-1 to TRBJ2-1; TRBD1 matches at 10 bases. CDR1 and CDR2 (germline): WNHNN, SYGVQD (reference sequence). The CDR3 runs 14 residues. J was trimmed by 7 bases and V by 3 bases; bases with no gene match: 3. CDR3 protein: CASSETGQGNEQFF. The CDR3 nucleotides are TGCGCCAGCAGTGAAACGGGACAGGGGAATGAGCAGTTCTTC.

The rearrangement links TRBV29-1 to TRBJ2-1; TRBD2 matches 11 bases. CDR3 length: 12 residues. Germline CDR1 and CDR2: SQVTM and ANQGSEA. V was pared by 7 bases and J by 10 bases, with 6 bases of the junction left unmatched. Here the CDR3 DNA reads TGCAGCGCTGGGACTAGCGGAACGGAGCAGTTCTTC. It codes for CSAGTSGTEQFF.

CDR3 amino acids: CASSLAVPSGSVRETQYF. CDR3 coding DNA: TGTGCCAGCAGCTTAGCGGTTCCTAGCGGGAGTGTGAGGGAGACCCAGTACTTC. The chain carries TRBV7-7 and TRBJ2-5; 10 bases fit TRBD2. V shed 0 bases, J shed 5 bases, and the junction held 12 bases outside the gene matches. The CDR3 contains 18 residues. Germline CDR1 reads SSHAT; CDR2 reads FNYEAQ (reference sequence).

This sequence joins TRBV25-1 and TRBJ2-7; the D gene is possibly TRBD2 (6 bases). The V and J ends lost 6 bases and 2 bases respectively, with 11 bases between them. The CDR3 runs 13 residues. Germline V gene data show CDR1 as MGHDK and CDR2 as SYGVNS. This CDR3 reads CASSDGGPYEQYF. The CDR3 DNA follows: TGTGCCAGCAGCGACGGGGGACCCTACGAGCAGTACTTC.

The CDR3 DNA reads as TGTGCCAGCAGCTTACTTATGGGACAGGGCTCCGAGCAGTACTTC. Translation: CASSLLMGQGSEQYF. The chain links TRBV7-9 to TRBJ2-7; 9 bases map to TRBD1. The CDR3 is 15 amino acids. Trimming removed 2 bases from V and 6 bases from J; junction bases left unmatched: 8. CDR1 and CDR2 from the germline V gene are SEHNR and FQNEAQ (reference sequence).

The chain is built from TRBV7-9 and TRBJ2-1; 8 positions match TRBD1. The germline CDR1 and CDR2 sequences are SEHNR and FQNEAQ (reference sequence). The V segment lost 7 bases and the J segment 4 bases; nucleotides outside the gene matches: 12. The CDR3 has 16 amino acids. The CDR3 sequence: CASIPIPGTGYNEQFF. The DNA for the CDR3 is TGTGCCAGCATCCCTATCCCCGGGACAGGTTACAATGAGCAGTTCTTC. Full variable domain (rest looked up from reference TRBV7-9 and TRBJ2-1): DTGVSQNPRHKITKRGQNVTFRCDPISEHNRLYWYRQTLGQGPEFLTYFQNEAQLEKSRLLSDRFSAERPKGSFSTLEIQRTEQGDSAMYLCASIPIPGTGYNEQFFGPGTRLTVL.

The chain recombines TRBV29-1 with TRBJ2-7; D is unresolved. Per the germline V gene, CDR1 is SQVTM and CDR2 is ANQGSEA. CDR3 size: 12 residues. V lost 1 base, J lost 6 bases, and 10 bases lay in between. The CDR3 DNA sequence: TGCAGCGTTGAAGGGCTTTCGAGCGAGCAGTACTTC. Its translation is CSVEGLSSEQYF.

The chain is built from TRBV5-6 and TRBJ2-1, with 12 bases that match TRBD2. CDR3 size: 16 residues. V shed 5 bases, J shed 8 bases, and the junction held 11 bases outside the gene matches. Germline V gene lookup returns CDR1 SGHDT and CDR2 YYEEEE. The DNA of the CDR3 is TGTGCCAGCAGACGTCTAGCGGGAGGGCCCCCCCATGAGCAGTTCTTC. This gives the protein CASRRLAGGPPHEQFF.

V usage is TRBV7-8 and J usage is TRBJ2-7, with 10 bases aligning to TRBD1. The CDR3 is made up of 18 amino acids. CDR1 and CDR2 (germline): SGHVS, FQNEAQ. V gave up 7 bases and J gave up 2 bases; unmatched junction bases: 17. In DNA, the CDR3 is TGTGCCAGCACCGGCCGGGACAGGGGCCAGGTGACTACCTACGAGCAGTACTTC. This translates into CASTGRDRGQVTTYEQYF.

The chain combines TRBV9 with TRBJ1-1; D unresolved. CDR3 length: 17 residues. Germline CDR1 is SGDLS and CDR2 is YYNGEE. V was pared by 0 bases and J by 1 base, with 16 bases between. CDR3 in DNA: TGTGCCAGCAGCGTAGTTGGACGAGGGCTTCAGAACACTGAAGCTTTCTTT. This encodes CASSVVGRGLQNTEAFF.

The rearrangement joins TRBV7-2 to TRBJ1-2; D is uncertain. The CDR3 spans 14 residues. The germline V gene encodes CDR1 SGHTA and CDR2 FQGNSA. Trimming left V 5 bases short and J 2 bases short, with 12 bases between. Here the CDR3 reads CASSPLGANYGYTF. DNA of the CDR3: TGTGCCAGCAGCCCCTTGGGTGCGAACTATGGCTACACCTTC.

This clone was seen only once. The chain has TRBV11-2 and TRBJ2-3, with TRBD2 identical over 13 bases. The CDR3 spans 18 residues. The germline V gene encodes CDR1 SGHAT and CDR2 FQNNGV. V lost 5 bases and J lost 2; bases outside the gene matches: 10. CDR3 nucleotide sequence: TGTGCCAGCAGCACCCTGGGGACTAGCGGGATACACACAGATACGCAGTATTTT. Translation: CASSTLGTSGIHTDTQYF.

The gene calls are TRBV27 and TRBJ2-1; TRBD2 aligns across 11 bases. V gave up 7 bases and J gave up 7 bases; unmatched junction bases: 12. This CDR3 has 16 residues. Germline lookup yields CDR1 MNHEY and CDR2 SMNVEV (reference sequence). The CDR3 loop reads CASNRASGRMWNEQFF. The CDR3 bases are TGTGCCAGCAATCGGGCTAGCGGGAGGATGTGGAATGAGCAGTTCTTC.

The chain is built from TRBV5-5 and TRBJ2-1; D ambiguous. The CDR3 extends over 12 amino acids. Trimming shortened V by 8 bases and J by 7 bases, and 13 bases separated the two germline ends. Per the germline V gene, CDR1 is SGHKS and CDR2 is YYEKEE (reference sequence). The CDR3 loop reads CASFQSVNEQFF. CDR3 sequence (DNA): TGTGCCAGTTTTCAGTCGGTGAATGAGCAGTTCTTC.

The rearrangement links TRBV7-9 to TRBJ2-5; D might be TRBD1 (5 bases). Germline loops: CDR1 SEHNR, CDR2 FQNEAQ (reference sequence). This CDR3 is built from 16 residues. Between the trimmed V and J ends, which lost 2 bases and 0 bases, there was a span of 13 bases. The CDR3 reads CASSLRPQEYQETQYF. CDR3 in DNA: TGTGCCAGCAGCTTAAGGCCACAGGAGTACCAAGAGACCCAGTACTTC.

The CDR3 DNA is TGTGCCAGCAGTTACGGAGCCGAGGAGTACTTC. Translated, it gives CASSYGAEEYF. V and J are TRBV6-5 and TRBJ2-5; D not certain. The V gene's germline CDR1 is MNHEY and CDR2 SVGAGI. The CDR3 covers 11 residues. Deletions cut 2 bases from V and 12 bases from J, with 10 bases between.

The rearrangement links TRBV7-9 to TRBJ2-5, with TRBD1 identical over 10 bases. CDR1 SEHNR and CDR2 FQNEAQ come from the germline V gene (reference sequence). With V trimmed by 5 bases and J by 2 bases, 5 bases remained unmatched. This CDR3 is built from 15 residues. CDR3 nucleotides: TGTGCCAGCAGCCAACGGGACAGGGGACAAGAGACCCAGTACTTC. Amino acid sequence: CASSQRDRGQETQYF.